Listed here are 20 T cell receptor beta chains from one sample, sequenced in a study of vaccination and CD4 T cells after COVID-19. Antigens of these TCRs are unknown. Treatment described: approximately nine-day PBMC culture with coronavirus spike peptide pools or control peptides (ViraFEST assay). With the Oncomine TCR Beta short-read assay, DNA from cultured CD4+ T cells was sequenced. TCRdb re-derived calls from the PCR reads in MiXCR, one entry per CDR3 protein. The table shows tens of thousands of distinct CDR3 sequences, with around 62% occurring only once. Sample: CD4+ T cells from blood, cultured in vitro. The receptor set was obtained from a human donor who had recovered from COVID-19.

This clonotype has just one count. V gene TRBV12-3 or TRBV12-4 combines with J gene TRBJ2-2; D not resolved. The CDR3 sequence is 13 residues long. Between the trimmed V and J ends, which lost 6 bases and 9 bases, there was a span of 14 bases. CDR3 coding DNA: TGTGCCAGCAGCCCCGACCAAGCCAGGGAGCTGTTTTTT. Residues: CASSPDQARELFF.

This clonotype was seen only once. J is TRBJ2-2 and V is TRBV19, with TRBD2 identical over 10 bases. V gave up 5 bases and J gave up 7 bases; unmatched junction bases: 16. Germline V CDR1 and CDR2: LNHDA, SQIVND (reference sequence). The CDR3 contains 18 residues. CDR3 DNA: TGTGCCAGTAGTCCATGGCTGGGCGGGACTAGCGTTGGCGGGGAGCTGTTTTTT. It codes for CASSPWLGGTSVGGELFF.

V usage is TRBV27 and J usage is TRBJ1-2; the match to TRBD1 covers 7 bases. The CDR3 is 13 amino acids. Germline V gives CDR1 MNHEY, CDR2 SMNVEV (reference sequence). J lost 3 bases, V lost 6 bases, and 4 bases had no gene match. CDR3 region: CASSSQGHYGYTF. CDR3 coding DNA: TGTGCCAGCAGCTCACAGGGGCACTATGGCTACACCTTC.

This chain joins TRBV10-2 and TRBJ1-4, with D perhaps TRBD1 (5 bases). CDR1 WSHSY and CDR2 SAAADI come from the germline V gene. The CDR3 is 14 residues long. The V end was cut by 6 bases, the J end by 4 bases, with 12 bases between. The CDR3 region has the DNA TGCGCCAGCAGGGTGGGACGGATTAATGAAAAACTGTTTTTT. Protein: CASRVGRINEKLFF.

The genes are TRBV20-1 and TRBJ1-5, with 9 bases lining up with TRBD1. The CDR3 has 13 amino acids. Germline lookup yields CDR1 DFQATT and CDR2 SNEGSKA (reference sequence). V gave up 6 bases and J gave up 6 bases; unmatched junction bases: 6. The DNA for the CDR3 is TGCAGTGCACGAGGGACAGGGTCTCAGCCCCAGCATTTT. This codes for CSARGTGSQPQHF.

This sequence joins TRBV20-1 and TRBJ2-7; TRBD2 aligns across 8 bases. Germline V gene lookup returns CDR1 DFQATT and CDR2 SNEGSKA (reference sequence). The CDR3 sequence is 15 residues long. V was pared by 1 base and J by 1 base, with 6 bases of the junction left unmatched. In nucleotides, the CDR3 is TGCAGTGCTAGAGTGGTCAGCGGGAGTTCCTACGAGCAGTACTTC. Translated: CSARVVSGSSYEQYF.

The chain links TRBV6-4 to TRBJ1-5; 9 nucleotides agree with TRBD1. Trimming cost V 6 bases and J 6 bases; bases outside gene matches: 12. The CDR3 totals 16 residues. Germline CDR1 and CDR2: MRHNA and SNTAGT. CDR3 nucleotide sequence: TGTGCCAGCAGAATCGCAAGACAGGGGGATAGTCAGCCCCAGCATTTT. Amino acid sequence: CASRIARQGDSQPQHF.

Only one count was recorded for this clonotype. V is TRBV7-2 and J is TRBJ2-2; D is ambiguous. Germline CDR1 reads SGHTA; CDR2 reads FQGNSA. This CDR3 spans 12 amino acids. V dropped 3 bases and J dropped 9 bases, with 8 bases sitting between them. The CDR3 bases are TGTGCCAGCAGCTTGGGGTTCCGGGAGCTGTTTTTT. The encoded protein is CASSLGFRELFF.

This clonotype showed up just a few times. The CDR3 is CSARVASGSVETQYF. CDR3 DNA: TGCAGTGCTAGAGTGGCTAGCGGGAGTGTGGAGACCCAGTACTTC. This chain uses TRBV20-1 with TRBJ2-5; 10 bases are a match to TRBD2. This CDR3 region has 15 residues. V lost 1 base to trimming and J lost 5 bases; unmatched junction nucleotides: 7. The germline gives CDR1 DFQATT, CDR2 SNEGSKA (reference sequence).

This chain joins TRBV5-4 and TRBJ2-5; D is perhaps TRBD1 or TRBD2 (5 bases each). CDR1 and CDR2 from the germline V gene are SGHNT and YYREEE (reference sequence). The CDR3 totals 15 residues. The V gene lost 4 bases and the J gene lost 1 base, with 14 bases spanning the gap. CDR3 nucleotide sequence: TGTGCCAGCAGCCAAACCGCCGGGACCCAAGAGACCCAGTACTTC. Its protein is CASSQTAGTQETQYF.

The chain combines TRBV19 with TRBJ2-5; 7 bases match TRBD1. The ends lost 10 bases at V and 4 bases at J; junction bases unmatched: 6. The CDR3 is 12 residues long. The V gene's germline CDR1 is LNHDA and CDR2 SQIVND (reference sequence). CDR3 loop: CATGQVRETQYF. The CDR3 DNA is TGTGCCACTGGACAGGTCCGAGAGACCCAGTACTTC.

This chain links TRBV19 with TRBJ2-2; 7 bases agree with TRBD1. Losses at the gene ends were 4 bases for V and 0 bases for J; bases not matched to a gene: 2. The germline gives CDR1 LNHDA, CDR2 SQIVND (reference sequence). The CDR3 is 15 amino acids. This chain's CDR3 is CASSRGTANTGELFF. DNA of the CDR3: TGTGCCAGTAGTAGGGGGACAGCGAACACCGGGGAGCTGTTTTTT.

This clonotype was seen a handful of times. This chain joins TRBV20-1 and TRBJ2-5; 9 bases match TRBD1. The J segment lost 7 bases and the V segment lost 1 base, leaving 10 bases of the junction unmatched. This CDR3 has 15 amino acids. Germline V gene data show CDR1 as DFQATT and CDR2 as SNEGSKA (reference sequence). The CDR3 is CSARGTGATRGTQYF. For the CDR3, the DNA is TGCAGTGCTAGAGGGACAGGGGCAACTCGGGGGACCCAGTACTTC.

V usage is TRBV12-3 or TRBV12-4 and J usage is TRBJ2-2, with 12 nucleotides matching TRBD1. J was trimmed by 4 bases and V by 5 bases; bases with no gene match: 2. The CDR3 has 15 amino acids. The CDR3 sequence is CASSRDRGLTGELFF. CDR3 DNA: TGTGCCAGCAGTCGGGACAGGGGGCTCACCGGGGAGCTGTTTTTT.

The rearrangement joins TRBV5-4 to TRBJ2-3; 8 positions match TRBD1. Germline trimming cut 7 bases from V and 4 bases from J; bases unmatched to any gene: 8. CDR1 and CDR2 from the germline V gene are SGHNT and YYREEE (reference sequence). This CDR3 region has 14 residues. For the CDR3, the DNA is TGTGCCAGCGCGAGACAGGGGAGCCCAGATACGCAGTATTTT. This encodes CASARQGSPDTQYF.

The chain links TRBV7-2 to TRBJ2-7, with 10 bases lining up with TRBD2. This CDR3 spans 14 amino acids. Germline V gene data show CDR1 as SGHTA and CDR2 as FQGNSA. Losses at the gene ends were 5 bases for V and 8 bases for J; bases not matched to a gene: 9. CDR3 coding DNA: TGTGCCAGCAGCCCGGGACTAGCGACGCACCAGCAGTACTTC. It is translated as CASSPGLATHQQYF.

The J gene is TRBJ2-3, the V gene TRBV19; no definite D call. The germline V gene encodes CDR1 LNHDA and CDR2 SQIVND (reference sequence). This CDR3 spans 15 amino acids. Trimming pared 3 bases from V and 0 bases from J, leaving 10 bases between. Here the CDR3 reads CASSIRQASTDTQYF. In nucleotides, the CDR3 is TGTGCCAGTAGTATTCGGCAGGCTAGCACAGATACGCAGTATTTT.

The chain joins TRBV19 to TRBJ1-1; D gene ambiguous. Per germline, CDR1 LNHDA and CDR2 SQIVND (reference sequence). This CDR3 region has 13 residues. Trimming left V 5 bases short and J 2 bases short, with 9 bases between. DNA for the CDR3: TGTGCCAGTAGTCCCTTGAGTAACACTGAAGCTTTCTTT. Translation gives CASSPLSNTEAFF. Variable domain in full (rest from reference TRBV19 and TRBJ1-1): DGGITQSPKYLFRKEGQNVTLSCEQNLNHDAMYWYRQDPGQGLRLIYYSQIVNDFQKGDIAEGYSVSREKKESFPLTVTSAQKNPTAFYLCASSPLSNTEAFFGQGTRLTVV.

This clonotype was observed a few times. The J gene is TRBJ1-5, the V gene TRBV27; perhaps TRBD1 as D (5 bases). CDR1 MNHEY and CDR2 SMNVEV come from the germline V gene (reference sequence). The germline V and J ends were trimmed by 5 bases and 0 bases, with 11 bases remaining between them. CDR3 length: 15 amino acids. The CDR3 sequence is CASSRGTYSNQPQHF. For the CDR3, the DNA is TGTGCCAGCAGTCGGGGGACCTATAGCAATCAGCCCCAGCATTTT.

This clonotype turned up a few times. The chain is built from TRBV19 and TRBJ2-7, with 12 bases lining up with TRBD2. Germline V gene sequence: CDR1 LNHDA, CDR2 SQIVND (reference sequence). This CDR3 is built from 15 residues. J gave up 0 bases and V 7 bases, and 4 bases lay outside the gene matches. In DNA form, the CDR3 reads TGTGCCAGTACCCCGACTAGCGGGAGCTCCTACGAGCAGTACTTC. Translated, it gives CASTPTSGSSYEQYF.